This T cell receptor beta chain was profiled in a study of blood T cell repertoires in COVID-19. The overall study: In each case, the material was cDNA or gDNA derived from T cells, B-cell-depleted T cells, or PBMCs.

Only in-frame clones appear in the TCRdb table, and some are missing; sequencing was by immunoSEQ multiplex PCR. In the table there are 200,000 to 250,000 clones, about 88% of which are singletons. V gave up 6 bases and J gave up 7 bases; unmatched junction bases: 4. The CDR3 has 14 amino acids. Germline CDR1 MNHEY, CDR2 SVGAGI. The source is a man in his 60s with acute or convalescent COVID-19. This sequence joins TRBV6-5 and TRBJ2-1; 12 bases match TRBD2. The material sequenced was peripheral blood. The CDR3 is CASRLAGGANEQFF. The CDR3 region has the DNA TGTGCCAGCAGACTAGCGGGGGGCGCTAATGAGCAGTTCTTC.